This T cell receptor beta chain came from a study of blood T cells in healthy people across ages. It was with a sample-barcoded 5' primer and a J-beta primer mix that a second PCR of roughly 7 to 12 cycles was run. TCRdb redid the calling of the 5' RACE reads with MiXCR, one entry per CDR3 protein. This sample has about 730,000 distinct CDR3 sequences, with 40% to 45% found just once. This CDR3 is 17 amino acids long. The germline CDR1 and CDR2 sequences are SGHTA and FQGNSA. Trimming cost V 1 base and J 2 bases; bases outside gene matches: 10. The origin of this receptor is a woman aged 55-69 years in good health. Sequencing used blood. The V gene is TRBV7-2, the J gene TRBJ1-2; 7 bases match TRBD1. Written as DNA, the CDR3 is TGTGCCAGCAGCTTAGGAGGGGGTGCGGGACAGAACTATGGCTACACCTTC. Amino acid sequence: CASSLGGGAGQNYGYTF.